This TCR beta chain was observed in a study of blood T cell repertoires in COVID-19. Whole-study context: The samples span acute and convalescent COVID-19 from the United States, Italy and Spain. PBMCs, B-cell-depleted T cells, or T cells provided the cDNA or gDNA that made up the material.

The germline V gene encodes CDR1 LNHDA and CDR2 SQIVND (reference sequence). V shed 4 bases and J 10 bases; nucleotides not matched to a gene: 9. CDR3 length equals 16 residues. The method was immunoSEQ multiplex PCR; TCRdb's version includes in-frame clones alone and lacks a portion of them. The sample yields 30,000 to 45,000 clones, 90% seen once. Sequenced material: peripheral blood. The rearrangement joins TRBV19 to TRBJ2-1, with TRBD2 matching 14 bases. The receptor was isolated from a human donor in a cohort sampled during active COVID-19. As DNA, the CDR3 is TGTGCCAGTAGTACCCCGGGACTAGCGGGAGTACAGGAGCAGTTCTTC. It translates to CASSTPGLAGVQEQFF.